Below, one T cell receptor (beta chain) is given with its context. Its antigen is unidentified. The data are from a study of tissue T cells after allogeneic stem cell transplantation. This CDR3 contains 17 residues. V lost 1 base, J lost 3 bases, and 11 bases stayed unmatched. CDR1 is MNHNS, CDR2 SASEGT, per germline. Study-wide results and limits: Only a limited share of tissue TCRs appeared in blood or spleen.

The method was immunoSEQ multiplex PCR; TCRdb's version includes in-frame clones alone and lacks a portion of them. The profile shows fewer than 9,500 clones, 65% to 80% of them singletons. The TCR originated in a male patient at least 60 years old with steroid-refractory graft-versus-host disease after an allogeneic stem cell transplant. T cells may partly derive from the graft donor. This sequence joins TRBV6-1 and TRBJ2-7; 8 bases match TRBD2. Sequenced here: skin, sampled at autopsy. The CDR3 region has the DNA TGTGCCAGCAGTGAAGGGTTGGCGGGGGGAGCACACTACGAGCAGTACTTC. Its protein is CASSEGLAGGAHYEQYF.